This TCR beta chain was documented in a study of response to subunit inactivated influenza vaccine. Germline CDR1 SEHNR, CDR2 FQNEAQ (reference sequence). V was pared by 0 bases and J by 10 bases, with 7 bases of the junction left unmatched. The CDR3 is 15 amino acids. TCRdb independently ran MiXCR on the RT-PCR reads; one entry per CDR3 protein. Altogether about 540,000 distinct CDR3 sequences are present, under 30% being singletons, with the ten largest covering under 3.5%. The same data also went into a second study, on T cells expressing NK-cell markers. As reported in that work: As the method of synthesis, 5'RACE template switching with UMIs yielded TCR beta cDNA. Cells sorted as CD3+CD56+NKG2C+, CD3+CD56+NKG2C- and CD3+CD56-NKG2C+ T cells supplied the TCR beta repertoires. Eight donors were sequenced, seven testing HCMV-seropositive and one testing seronegative. Several of the donors also had these clonotypes leading their CD3+CD56-NKG2C+ fraction.

The TCR was taken from a middle-aged man who received an inactivated influenza vaccine. The chain recombines TRBV7-9 with TRBJ1-4, with 8 bases lining up with TRBD1. The material was CD4+ T cells sorted from PBMCs, obtained 11 to 12 days after vaccination. For the CDR3, the DNA is TGTGCCAGCAGCTTAGCGCGACAGGGGAAAGGAAAACTGTTTTTT. Translated, it gives CASSLARQGKGKLFF.